A selection of T cell receptor beta chains follows, all from one sample in a study of blood T cell dynamics during melanoma immunotherapy. Profiling relied on immunoSEQ multiplex PCR, and the TCRdb table lists in-frame clones only, not all of them. The repertoire holds about 5,900 clones, with 80% to 85% as singletons. Sequenced here: blood, sampled from a patient treated with checkpoint blockade. These receptors came from a human donor with melanoma. The CDR3 runs from the conserved cysteine through the conserved F or W. Each record gives: V gene, clone size, J gene, D gene, CDR3 DNA, CDR3 protein. A D gene is named only where the DNA matches it firmly. Rows may omit the clone size; those that give it use once, few, many or a size class.

TRBV5-1	NA	TRBJ2-7	TRBD1	TGCGCCAGCAGCTCTAGGACAGGGAATGACGAGCAGTACTTC	CASSSRTGNDEQYF
TRBV19	NA	TRBJ2-7	NA	TGTGCCAGTAGTCCCACCGGGACCCTAGGGGCCTACGAGCAGTACTTC	CASSPTGTLGAYEQYF
TRBV10-2	NA	TRBJ2-7	TRBD2	TGCGCCAGCAGTGAGCCGGGACTAGCTCAATACGAGCAGTACTTC	CASSEPGLAQYEQYF
TRBV7-2	NA	TRBJ1-4	NA	TGTGCCAGCAGCTTCGGACTATTTGGGACTAATGAAAAACTGTTTTTT	CASSFGLFGTNEKLFF
TRBV28	NA	TRBJ1-5	NA	TGTGCCAGCAGACAGGTTTATAGCAATCAGCCCCAGCATTTT	CASRQVYSNQPQHF
TRBV5-6	NA	TRBJ2-7	NA	TGTGCCAGCAGCTCCTCCTACGAGCAGTACTTC	CASSSSYEQYF
TRBV2	NA	TRBJ1-5	NA	TGTGCCAGCAGTGAGAGCCGTAATCAGCCCCAGCATTTT	CASSESRNQPQHF
TRBV19	NA	TRBJ2-7	TRBD1	TGTGCCAGTAGTATCGGGACAGGGGTTATCCACGAGCAGTACTTC	CASSIGTGVIHEQYF
TRBV15	NA	TRBJ1-5	NA	TGTGCCACCAGCCTTAGGGTTCAGCCCCAGCATTTT	CATSLRVQPQHF
TRBV5-1	NA	TRBJ1-1	NA	TGCGCCAGCAGCTTTCGTCGGGGATCAGAAGCTTTCTTT	CASSFRRGSEAFF
TRBV13	NA	TRBJ1-1	NA	TGTGCCAGCAGCTTAACCCCGAACACTGAAGCTTTCTTT	CASSLTPNTEAFF
TRBV7-2	NA	TRBJ1-2	TRBD1	TGTGCCAGCAGCCCAGGGGACAGAGATTACTATGGCTACACCTTC	CASSPGDRDYYGYTF
TRBV5-6	NA	TRBJ1-4	NA	TGTGCCAGCAGCCCACGCCAGTCAGGGTGGAGGAGTGAAAAACTGTTTTTT	CASSPRQSGWRSEKLFF
TRBV10-3	NA	TRBJ1-3	NA	TGTGCCAACCGGGACCCTGAGACTGGAAACACCATATATTTT	CANRDPETGNTIYF
TRBV5-8	NA	TRBJ1-2	NA	TGTGCCAGCAGCTTTATTCTGGTATATGGTGGCTACACCTTC	CASSFILVYGGYTF
TRBV7-2	NA	TRBJ2-7	NA	TGTGCCAGCAGCCCCCGGGCCCTGGGGTACGAGCAGTACTTC	CASSPRALGYEQYF
TRBV27	once	TRBJ1-2	NA	TGTGCCAGCAGTCCCGATGGTAACTATGGCTACACCTTC	CASSPDGNYGYTF
TRBV2	NA	TRBJ2-1	TRBD2	TGTGCCAGCAGACCACTAGCGGGGGGTACCTACAATGAGCAGTTCTTC	CASRPLAGGTYNEQFF
TRBV5-6	NA	TRBJ1-6	TRBD1	TGTGCCAGCAGCCCTAACAGGGGGACTTCACCCCTCCACTTT	CASSPNRGTSPLHF
TRBV4-3	NA	TRBJ2-7	TRBD2	TGCGCCAGCAGCCAAGCCCTTACTAGCGAGAGGGGCTACGAGCAGTACTTC	CASSQALTSERGYEQYF
TRBV4-3	NA	TRBJ1-4	TRBD1	TGCGCCAGCAGCCAAGGACAGGGGGCAGGTGAAAAACTGTTTTTT	CASSQGQGAGEKLFF
TRBV7-9	NA	TRBJ2-7	TRBD2	TGTGCCAGCAGCTTTAGCGGGAGGGAATCCGAGCAGTACTTC	CASSFSGRESEQYF
TRBV4-1	NA	TRBJ2-7	TRBD1	TGCGCCAGCAGCCATTTGGGACAGGGGAAAGCTAACTACGAGCAGTACTTC	CASSHLGQGKANYEQYF
TRBV12-5	NA	TRBJ1-1	NA	TGTGCTAGTGCTGGGAGGGACTGGGAAGCTTTCTTT	CASAGRDWEAFF
TRBV7-2	NA	TRBJ1-1	NA	TGTGCCAGCAGGGGAGGGTACACTGAAGCTTTCTTT	CASRGGYTEAFF
TRBV7-3	NA	TRBJ2-2	NA	TGTGCCAGCAGCTTGGGGACCGGGGAGCTGTTTTTT	CASSLGTGELFF
TRBV7-2	NA	TRBJ2-7	TRBD1	TGTGCCAGCAGCTCCGACAGGGTCGCCAACGAGCAGTACTTC	CASSSDRVANEQYF
TRBV6-5	NA	TRBJ1-5	TRBD1	TGTGCCAGCAGCGGGACAGGGGGTGGCAATCAGCCCCAGCATTTT	CASSGTGGGNQPQHF
TRBV7-2	NA	TRBJ1-5	NA	TGTGCCAGCAGCTTACCTGATAGCAATCAGCCCCAGCATTTT	CASSLPDSNQPQHF